This TCR beta chain emerged from a study of blood T cell repertoires in COVID-19. On the study more broadly: Acute and convalescent COVID-19 specimens originated in the United States, Italy and Spain. Sources were T cells, B-cell-depleted T cells, or PBMCs; the material itself was cDNA or gDNA.

V lost 2 bases to trimming and J lost 7 bases; unmatched junction nucleotides: 4. The CDR3 contains 13 residues. CDR1 is MNHEY and CDR2 is SVGAGI in the germline V gene. Methods used by the authors: It was from reference gene primer amplification that nucleated cell counts were estimated. TCRdb keeps only in-frame clones here, not all; method: immunoSEQ multiplex PCR. Clone size and the V and J calls come from that table; the DNA yielded D and trimming. This sample has 230,000 or so clones; 90% occur once, and the top ten carry roughly 2.2%. The clonotype originates from a woman aged 60-75 years with COVID-19, enrolled during active disease. V usage is TRBV6-5 and J usage is TRBJ1-1; 7 bases agree with TRBD1. Sequencing was performed on peripheral blood. CDR3 coding DNA: TGTGCCAGCAGTTACCCCGGGGACAGTGAAGCTTTCTTT. Translation: CASSYPGDSEAFF.